The entry below gives a single T cell receptor beta chain sequence along with its context. This entry is derived from a study of T cell repertoires in ileal Crohn's disease. Whole-study context: Patients had a median approximately 8-year disease duration, and about 36% were active smokers. Postoperative therapy was given to about half: 11 thiopurines, 15 to 20 anti-TNF agents. At postoperative colonoscopy, neoterminal ileum biopsies were taken as M6.

Time point: neoterminal ileum biopsy at postoperative endoscopy, about 6 months after surgery. Germline V gives CDR1 MDHEN, CDR2 SYDVKM. CDR3 length equals 14 residues. V was shortened by 6 bases and J by 3 bases, with 14 bases between the two germline ends. Method: immunoSEQ multiplex PCR; TCRdb's copy keeps in-frame clones and lacks some. The sample yields about 59,000 clones, 70% to 90% seen once. This receptor was obtained from an adult with Crohn's disease. Sequencing was performed on ileal tissue. This sequence joins TRBV28 and TRBJ1-2; a possible D gene is TRBD1 (6 bases). The CDR3 DNA is TGTGCCAGCAGCGAGCGACAGGCGGACTATGGCTACACCTTC. It translates to CASSERQADYGYTF.